This TCR beta chain is from a study of blood T cell repertoires in COVID-19. Turning to the study itself: Whether acute or convalescent, the COVID-19 samples came from the United States, Italy and Spain. T cells, B-cell-depleted T cells, or PBMCs supplied cDNA or gDNA.

TCRdb's copy holds only in-frame clones and misses some; the assay was immunoSEQ multiplex PCR. The sample includes about 190,000 clones, about 88% of them seen just once. This sequence originates from a woman aged 25 to 39 who had recovered from COVID-19. The specimen was PBMCs or T cells enriched from blood (not recorded which).

CDR3 in DNA: TGTGCCAGCAGTTTCATACGGGTGGGAGGTACCTACGAGCAGTACTTC. This gives the protein CASSFIRVGGTYEQYF. This sequence joins TRBV28 and TRBJ2-7, with D possibly being TRBD2 (6 bases). The CDR3 has 16 residues. CDR1 and CDR2 from the germline V gene are MDHEN and SYDVKM. V lost 3 bases and J lost 2, with 17 bases in between.